This T cell receptor (beta chain) is drawn from a study of shared clonotypes between healthy human individuals. Per the germline V gene, CDR1 is LGHNA and CDR2 is YNFKEQ. The CDR3 runs to 16 residues. The V and J ends lost 1 base and 2 bases, in that order; junction bases with no gene match: 2. Produced via immunoSEQ multiplex PCR; TCRdb's table is partial and in-frame only. The sample lists over 850,000 clones, 75% to 80% occurring once. The specimen sequenced was memory CD4+ T cells from PBMCs. The subset here: CD45RA-negative fraction. The rearrangement joins TRBV4-2 to TRBJ2-6; TRBD1 matches 7 bases. The receptor was isolated from a man aged 18 to 29 in good health. Some clones in this sample may be carry-over from other donors' samples. Here the CDR3 reads CASSQAQGTGANVLTF. CDR3 DNA sequence: TGTGCCAGCAGCCAAGCACAGGGGACTGGGGCCAACGTCCTGACTTTC.